Presented here are 9 T cell receptor beta chains from one specimen sequenced in a study of blood T cell repertoires in COVID-19. Generated by immunoSEQ multiplex PCR, the TCRdb table keeps only in-frame clones and is missing some. Of 200,000 to 250,000 clones listed, roughly 90% are singletons. The sequenced material came from peripheral blood. These receptor sequences come from a man aged 25 to 40 who had recovered from COVID-19.

This chain joins TRBV5-1 and TRBJ2-7; 8 nucleotides align to TRBD1. CDR3 length: 13 residues. Per the germline V gene, CDR1 is SGHRS and CDR2 is YFSETQ. With V trimmed by 2 bases and J by 6 bases, 4 bases remained unmatched. CDR3 residues: CASSFQGAAEQYF. CDR3 coding DNA: TGCGCCAGCAGCTTTCAGGGGGCCGCCGAGCAGTACTTC.

This chain uses TRBV11-2 with TRBJ1-5; tentatively, D is TRBD1 (6 bases). V lost 5 bases, J lost 1 base, and 15 bases lay in between. The V gene's germline CDR1 is SGHAT and CDR2 FQNNGV. CDR3 size: 16 residues. The CDR3 is CASSPLDSLSNQPQHF. The CDR3 DNA reads TGTGCCAGCAGCCCTCTGGACAGTTTGAGCAATCAGCCCCAGCATTTT.

V usage is TRBV7-7 and J usage is TRBJ2-1; weak D call: TRBD2 (6 bases). Between the trimmed V and J ends, which lost 5 bases and 9 bases, there was a span of 17 bases. CDR1 is SSHAT and CDR2 is FNYEAQ in the germline V gene (reference sequence). This CDR3 has 14 amino acids. The CDR3 region is CASSLNAGYGEQFF. The CDR3 DNA follows: TGTGCCAGCAGCCTCAACGCGGGGTATGGTGAGCAGTTCTTC.

This sequence joins TRBV5-1 and TRBJ1-1; no reliable D call. Germline V gene sequence: CDR1 SGHRS, CDR2 YFSETQ. V lost 4 bases, J lost 4 bases, and 8 bases lay in between. This CDR3 is 12 amino acids long. In DNA, the CDR3 is TGCGCCAGCAGCCGAGGTCTCACTGAAGCTTTCTTT. It specifies CASSRGLTEAFF. Based on the CDR3 plus reference TRBV5-1 and TRBJ1-1, the full variable domain is KAGVTQTPRYLIKTRGQQVTLSCSPISGHRSVSWYQQTPGQGLQFLFEYFSETQRNKGNFPGRFSGRQFSNSRSEMNVSTLELGDSALYLCASSRGLTEAFFGQGTRLTVV.

A note on this clone: Germline is not matched at one junction end, which may reflect a read error. The chain is built from TRBV2 and TRBJ2-2, with D tentatively TRBD2 (5 bases). The CDR3 consists of 14 residues. Germline V CDR1 and CDR2: SNHLY, FYNNEI. This CDR3 is CASREGRDTGELFF. CDR3 DNA sequence: TGTGCCAGCAGAGAAGGGAGAGACACCGGGGAGCTGTTTTTT.

The CDR3 loop is CASSILQGANTEAFF. CDR3 in DNA: TGTGCCAGTAGTATTCTCCAGGGTGCTAACACTGAAGCTTTCTTT. The chain employs TRBV19 and TRBJ1-1; tentatively, D is TRBD1 (5 bases). This CDR3 has 15 amino acids. CDR1 LNHDA and CDR2 SQIVND come from the germline V gene (reference sequence). The V end lost 3 bases, the J end lost 2 bases, and 13 bases lay between the germline ends.

The count of this clone is one. The chain is built from TRBV6-2 or TRBV6-3 and TRBJ2-7; a weak D match, TRBD2 (6 bases). The V gene lost 5 bases and the J gene lost 5 bases, with 19 bases spanning the gap. The CDR3 is 15 residues long. CDR1 MNHEY and CDR2 SVGEGT come from the germline V gene. For the CDR3, the DNA is TGTGCCAGCAGTGGACACCGGGACTCGAGGAACGAGCAGTACTTC. It codes for CASSGHRDSRNEQYF.

V gene TRBV5-6 combines with J gene TRBJ2-7, with D possibly being TRBD1 (6 bases). Trimming left V 0 bases short and J 5 bases short, with 15 bases between. Germline loops: CDR1 SGHDT, CDR2 YYEEEE. The CDR3 totals 15 residues. As DNA, the CDR3 is TGTGCCAGCAGCTTGGCCCGACAGGTTGTCCACGAGCAGTACTTC. Its protein is CASSLARQVVHEQYF.

This clone was seen more than once but under ten times. Other nucleotide sequences in the sample specify the same CDR3. The chain is built from TRBV6-5 and TRBJ1-2; possible D gene TRBD1, 5 bases. The CDR3 has 13 residues. Germline CDR1 is MNHEY and CDR2 is SVGAGI. V gave up 2 bases and J gave up 8 bases, with 12 bases separating them. The CDR3 DNA reads TGTGCCAGCAGTTACCTCCAGGGTGGGGGCTACACCTTC. Translating gives CASSYLQGGGYTF.